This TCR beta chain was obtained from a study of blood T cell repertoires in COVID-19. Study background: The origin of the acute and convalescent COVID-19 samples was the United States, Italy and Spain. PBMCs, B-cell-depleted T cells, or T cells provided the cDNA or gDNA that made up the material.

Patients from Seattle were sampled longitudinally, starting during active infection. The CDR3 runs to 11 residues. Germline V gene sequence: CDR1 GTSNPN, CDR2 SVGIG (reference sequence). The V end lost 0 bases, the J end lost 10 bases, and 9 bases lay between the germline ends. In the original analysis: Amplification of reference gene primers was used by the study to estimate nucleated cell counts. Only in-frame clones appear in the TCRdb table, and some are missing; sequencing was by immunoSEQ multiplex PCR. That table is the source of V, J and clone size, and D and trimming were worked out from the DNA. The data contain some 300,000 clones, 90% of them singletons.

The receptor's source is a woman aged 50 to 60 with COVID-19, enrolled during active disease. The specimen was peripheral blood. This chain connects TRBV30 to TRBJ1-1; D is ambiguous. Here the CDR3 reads CAWSVGAGAFF. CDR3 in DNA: TGTGCCTGGAGTGTGGGTGCGGGAGCTTTCTTT.